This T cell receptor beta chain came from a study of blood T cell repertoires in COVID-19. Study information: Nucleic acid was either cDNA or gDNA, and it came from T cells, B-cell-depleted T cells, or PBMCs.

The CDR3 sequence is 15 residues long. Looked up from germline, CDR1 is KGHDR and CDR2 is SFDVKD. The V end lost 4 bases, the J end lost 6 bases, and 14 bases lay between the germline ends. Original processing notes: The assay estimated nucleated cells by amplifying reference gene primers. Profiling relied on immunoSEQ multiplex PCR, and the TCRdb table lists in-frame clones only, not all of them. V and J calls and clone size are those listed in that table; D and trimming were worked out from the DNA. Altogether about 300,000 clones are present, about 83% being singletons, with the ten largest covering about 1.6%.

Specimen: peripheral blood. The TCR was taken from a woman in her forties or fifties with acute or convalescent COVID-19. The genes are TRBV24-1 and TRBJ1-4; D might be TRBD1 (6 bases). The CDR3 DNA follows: TGTGCCACCAGTGACCCCCTCAGGGGCCATGAAAAACTGTTTTTT. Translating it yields CATSDPLRGHEKLFF.